The 5 T cell receptor beta chains in this list originate from one sample, sequenced in a study of response to subunit inactivated influenza vaccine (dated by TCRdb to the late 2010s). Receptor libraries were prepared by RT-PCR. The listed sequencing device is Illumina HiSeq 2500. TCRdb took the public reads, trimmed them with fastp at Q25, ran MiXCR for clone calling and kept in-frame beta chains. One record per CDR3 amino acid sequence lists the most common genes and DNA. The sample table lists about 480,000 distinct CDR3 sequences, roughly 23% of them with a count of one. Clones ranked in the top ten supply under 2.5% of the sample. The starting material was CD4+ T cells sorted from PBMCs, obtained about 5 days after vaccination. These receptors were collected from a man between 50 and 59 years old who received an inactivated influenza vaccine. Donor details come from another sample of the same person, matched by shared clones.

This clonotype was seen many times. CDR3: CASSFNSASTDTQYF. The CDR3 nucleotides read TGCGCCAGCAGCTTCAACTCCGCTAGCACAGATACGCAGTATTTT. V gene TRBV5-1 combines with J gene TRBJ2-3; D unclear. CDR1 and CDR2 (germline): SGHRS, YFSETQ. The V end lost 2 bases, the J end lost 0 bases, and 10 bases lay between the germline ends. This CDR3 is built from 15 residues.

This clonotype came up a few times. The rearrangement joins TRBV20-1 to TRBJ1-2; D is perhaps TRBD1 (5 bases). Germline CDR1 and CDR2: DFQATT and SNEGSKA (reference sequence). The CDR3 length is 13 residues. Deletions cut 1 base from V and 5 bases from J, with 11 bases between. The CDR3 is CSARVEGWYGYTF. CDR3 coding DNA: TGCAGTGCTAGAGTTGAGGGGTGGTATGGCTACACCTTC.

V and J are TRBV11-2 and TRBJ1-4, with no clear D. CDR3 size: 15 residues. CDR1 is SGHAT and CDR2 is FQNNGV in the germline V gene. Trimming shortened V by 5 bases and J by 5 bases, and 15 bases separated the two germline ends. CDR3 in amino acids: CASSRYARPNEKLFF. Written as DNA, the CDR3 is TGTGCCAGCAGCCGATACGCCAGACCGAATGAAAAACTGTTTTTT.

This clonotype was counted a single time. This sequence joins TRBV21-1 and TRBJ2-7; the listed D gene, TRBD1, was not tested against the DNA. TRBV21-1 constitutes a pseudogene. This CDR3 is built from 15 residues. CDR3 DNA sequence: TGTGCCAGCAGCCTATATCAAACTTGGACAGCCGAGCAGTACTTC. It encodes CASSLYQTWTAEQYF.

This clonotype was observed a handful of times. CDR3 nucleotide sequence: TGCGCCAGCAGCACAGACGCCTCGGGAAGGACAGATACGCAGTATTTT. Translation gives CASSTDASGRTDTQYF. The V gene is TRBV4-3, the J gene TRBJ2-3; tentatively, D is TRBD2 (5 bases). This CDR3 region has 16 residues. Trimming took 5 bases from V and 3 from J, leaving 18 bases between them. Germline V gene lookup returns CDR1 LGHNA and CDR2 YSLEER.